One sample yielded the 30 T cell receptor beta chains listed below, sequenced in a study of T cell repertoires in cytomegalovirus infection. TCRdb itself ran the reads through MiXCR, one entry per CDR3 protein. This sample carries 110,000 to 150,000 distinct CDR3 sequences, about 31% of them seen once, and the ten largest clones take roughly half. The antigens for these receptors are not known. The sequencing used CD8+ T cells from cultured PBMCs, collected from culture after CMV antigen stimulation. The receptor set was obtained from a human donor in good health (CMV status not recorded). Some clones in this sample may be carry-over from other donors' samples.

The rearrangement links TRBV6-5 to TRBJ2-5; D not certain. V was pared by 5 bases and J by 5 bases, with 12 bases between. Germline V gene lookup returns CDR1 MNHEY and CDR2 SVGAGI. The CDR3 has 13 residues. The CDR3 region has the DNA TGTGCCAGCAGTCAAGTTAATGGGGAGACCCAGTACTTC. This gives the protein CASSQVNGETQYF.

This chain joins TRBV27 and TRBJ1-1, with unresolved D. The CDR3 spans 15 residues. Germline loops: CDR1 MNHEY, CDR2 SMNVEV (reference sequence). The ends were cut back, 6 bases at V and 1 base at J, with 15 bases in the middle. The CDR3 bases are TGTGCCAGCAGCCAAAGTCGAAATTGGAACACTGAAGCTTTCTTT. This codes for CASSQSRNWNTEAFF.

The rearrangement joins TRBV24-1 to TRBJ2-2; no clear D. Germline CDR1 is KGHDR and CDR2 is SFDVKD. Trimming pared 3 bases from V and 2 bases from J, leaving 12 bases between. CDR3 length equals 16 residues. CDR3 in DNA: TGTGCCACCAGTGATCCAGAGGCAGGAAACACCGGGGAGCTGTTTTTT. It is translated as CATSDPEAGNTGELFF.

As to this clonotype: At one end, the junction sequence differs from germline, possibly due to a read error. The chain joins TRBV7-2 to TRBJ2-5; D perhaps matches TRBD2 (6 bases). The germline V gene has CDR1 SGHTA and CDR2 FQGNSA. CDR3 length equals 12 residues. The CDR3 protein is CVSSLGGETQYF. Here the CDR3 DNA reads TGTGTCAGCAGCTTAGGAGGGGAGACCCAGTACTTC.

The chain carries TRBV20-1 and TRBJ1-5; tentatively, D is TRBD1 (6 bases). This CDR3 has 14 amino acids. In germline, CDR1 is DFQATT, CDR2 SNEGSKA (reference sequence). Trimming removed 5 bases at V and 9 bases at J, with 20 bases between. Here the CDR3 reads CSAPDLGAPGPQHF. Here the CDR3 DNA reads TGCAGTGCTCCAGATTTGGGGGCCCCAGGGCCCCAGCATTTT.

This clonotype was recorded a few times. The chain couples TRBV7-6 to TRBJ2-2; D ambiguous. Germline loops: CDR1 SGHVS, CDR2 FNYEAQ. V was clipped by 7 bases and J by 0 bases, with 18 bases between them. CDR3 size: 17 residues. In DNA form, the CDR3 reads TGTGCCAGCACCACCACCGGGCAGACCGCGAACACCGGGGAGCTGTTTTTT. This sequence encodes CASTTTGQTANTGELFF. Full variable domain (missing parts from reference TRBV7-6 and TRBJ2-2): GAGVSQSPRYKVTKRGQDVALRCDPISGHVSLYWYRQALGQGPEFLTYFNYEAQQDKSGLPNDRFSAERPEGSISTLTIQRTEQRDSAMYRCASTTTGQTANTGELFFGEGSRLTVL.

This clonotype was recorded a few times. This sequence joins TRBV6-5 and TRBJ2-7; 9 bases agree with TRBD2. Germline lookup yields CDR1 MNHEY and CDR2 SVGAGI. The CDR3 has 14 amino acids. Trimming removed 9 bases from V and 0 bases from J; junction bases left unmatched: 6. CDR3 nucleotide sequence: TGTGCCAGTACCGCTAGCGGGGCCTCCTACGAGCAGTACTTC. Its protein is CASTASGASYEQYF.

There are a few counts of this clonotype. In DNA, the CDR3 is TGCGCCAGCAGCCAAGGTCGGGGGGGCTATGGCTACACCTTC. As protein: CASSQGRGGYGYTF. The rearrangement joins TRBV4-1 to TRBJ1-2, with D tentatively TRBD1 (5 bases). CDR1 and CDR2 (germline): MGHRA, YSYEKL. The V end lost 1 base, the J end lost 4 bases, and 10 bases lay between the germline ends. The CDR3 is 14 residues long.

The genes are TRBV10-3 and TRBJ1-2; D ambiguous. Germline V gives CDR1 ENHRY, CDR2 SYGVKD. This CDR3 region has 14 residues. The V gene lost 0 bases and the J gene lost 4 bases, with 9 bases spanning the gap. The CDR3 spells CAISESGAAYGYTF. CDR3 coding DNA: TGTGCCATCAGTGAGTCAGGAGCCGCCTATGGCTACACCTTC.

This clonotype has at least ten counts. V is TRBV7-8 and J is TRBJ2-1; D tentatively fits TRBD1 or TRBD2 (6 bases each). Looked up from germline, CDR1 is SGHVS and CDR2 is FQNEAQ. The ends were cut back, 6 bases at V and 9 bases at J, with 27 bases in the middle. The CDR3 contains 17 residues. Here the CDR3 reads CASSQIGGTGPHSEQFF. The CDR3 nucleotides read TGTGCCAGCAGTCAGATAGGGGGGACGGGCCCCCACAGTGAGCAGTTCTTC. Based on the CDR3 plus reference TRBV7-8 and TRBJ2-1, the full variable domain is GAGVSQSPRYKVAKRGQDVALRCDPISGHVSLFWYQQALGQGPEFLTYFQNEAQLDKSGLPSDRFFAERPEGSVSTLKIQRTQQEDSAVYLCASSQIGGTGPHSEQFFGPGTRLTVL.

This chain links TRBV10-3 with TRBJ2-7; tentative D call: TRBD1 (6 bases). This CDR3 is built from 13 residues. V was cut by 2 bases and J by 4 bases, with 9 bases left in between. From germline, CDR1 is ENHRY and CDR2 SYGVKD. DNA of the CDR3: TGTGCCATCAGTGAGAACAGGGCTTACGAGCAGTACTTC. It specifies CAISENRAYEQYF.

This clonotype was counted between two and nine times. The genes are TRBV7-8 and TRBJ2-4; weak D call: TRBD2 (5 bases). Trimming shortened V by 2 bases and J by 8 bases, and 13 bases separated the two germline ends. This CDR3 is built from 14 residues. The germline gives CDR1 SGHVS, CDR2 FQNEAQ. The CDR3 protein is CASSLLTGMDIQYF. The CDR3 nucleotides are TGTGCCAGCAGCTTACTCACGGGAATGGACATTCAGTACTTC.

Comment on this clonotype: A much larger clone differs by one base, so this may be a read error. The rearrangement links TRBV7-2 to TRBJ2-2; 10 bases fit TRBD1. Germline CDR1 reads SGHTA; CDR2 reads FQGNSA. The CDR3 spans 17 residues. The CDR3 DNA follows: TGTGCCAGCAGCCTCTCCAGGGACAGGGGTAAAGTTGGGGAGCTGCTTTTT. Protein product: CASSLSRDRGKVGELLF.

V gene TRBV2 combines with J gene TRBJ2-3; TRBD1 aligns across 9 bases. V dropped 2 bases and J dropped 5; count of bases not matched to a gene: 5. The length of the CDR3 is 15 residues. The germline CDR1 and CDR2 sequences are SNHLY and FYNNEI. Written as DNA, the CDR3 is TGTGCCAGCAGTGAAAGACAGGGGGGAGAAGATACGCAGTATTTT. As protein: CASSERQGGEDTQYF.

In this sample, this clonotype turned up many times. This chain uses TRBV7-2 with TRBJ2-1, with 8 bases identical to TRBD2. Germline V gives CDR1 SGHTA, CDR2 FQGNSA. This CDR3 comprises 17 residues. J lost 0 bases, V lost 1 base, and 5 bases had no gene match. For the CDR3, the DNA is TGTGCCAGCAGCTTAGGTTGGCGGGGGGACTCCTACAATGAGCAGTTCTTC. This codes for CASSLGWRGDSYNEQFF.

This clonotype was detected a few times. V is TRBV10-3 and J is TRBJ2-1; 7 bases are shared with TRBD1. The CDR3 extends over 15 amino acids. V lost 2 bases and J lost 4; bases outside the gene matches: 5. The germline CDR1 and CDR2 sequences are ENHRY and SYGVKD. The CDR3 sequence is CAISEPGQKYNEQFF. As DNA, the CDR3 is TGTGCCATCAGTGAGCCGGGACAGAAGTACAATGAGCAGTTCTTC.

The chain couples TRBV20-1 to TRBJ2-1, with D tentatively TRBD2 (6 bases). V was trimmed by 6 bases and J by 0 bases, leaving 15 bases between them. CDR3 size: 15 residues. Germline V lookup: CDR1 DFQATT, CDR2 SNEGSKA (reference sequence). The DNA for the CDR3 is TGCAGTGCGAACCAGGGACTTGGCTCCTACAATGAGCAGTTCTTC. Translated: CSANQGLGSYNEQFF.

The chain employs TRBV27 and TRBJ1-1; no reliable D call. V lost 5 bases to trimming and J lost 5 bases, with 9 bases between them. The CDR3 sequence is 12 residues long. Germline V lookup: CDR1 MNHEY, CDR2 SMNVEV (reference sequence). The DNA for the CDR3 is TGTGCCAGCAGTCGGCTGGGGACTGAAGCTTTCTTT. This codes for CASSRLGTEAFF.

The V call is TRBV27, the J call TRBJ2-3; 10 nucleotides match TRBD1. The CDR3 length is 17 residues. The V segment lost 5 bases and the J segment 2 bases; nucleotides outside the gene matches: 10. Germline V gene data show CDR1 as MNHEY and CDR2 as SMNVEV (reference sequence). This CDR3 is CASSPGPGQGNTDTQYF. CDR3 sequence (DNA): TGTGCCAGCAGTCCAGGTCCGGGACAGGGGAACACAGATACGCAGTATTTT.

A few counts support this clonotype. This chain joins TRBV18 and TRBJ1-1; the D gene is possibly TRBD1 (5 bases). CDR1 is KGHSH, CDR2 LQKENI, per germline. There are 16 residues in the CDR3. The V and J ends lost 2 bases and 3 bases respectively, with 16 bases between them. CDR3 nucleotide sequence: TGTGCCAGCTCACCAAGGACACCCGATATGGACACTGAAGCTTTCTTT. Translation gives CASSPRTPDMDTEAFF.

This clonotype was detected a few times. The chain uses TRBV6-1 and TRBJ2-7; TRBD1 agrees at 7 bases. Looked up from germline, CDR1 is MNHNS and CDR2 is SASEGT. The length of the CDR3 is 16 residues. Germline trimming cut 8 bases from V and 3 bases from J; bases unmatched to any gene: 16. CDR3 DNA: TGTGCCAGCTCCCGAGGGACAGCTATTTTTGACTACGAGCAGTACTTC. It encodes CASSRGTAIFDYEQYF.

The chain carries TRBV7-9 and TRBJ2-7; 7 nucleotides align to TRBD1. Germline V gene lookup returns CDR1 SEHNR and CDR2 FQNEAQ (reference sequence). V was pared by 1 base and J by 3 bases, with 12 bases of the junction left unmatched. The CDR3 runs 17 residues. The CDR3 DNA reads TGTGCCAGCAGCTTAGACCAGGACAGGACTTTGGGCTACGAGCAGTACTTC. This gives the protein CASSLDQDRTLGYEQYF.

This clonotype was seen only a few times. This chain connects TRBV7-9 to TRBJ2-7; perhaps D is TRBD1 or TRBD2 (5 bases each). Germline lookup yields CDR1 SEHNR and CDR2 FQNEAQ (reference sequence). With 4 bases removed from V and 0 bases from J, the gap between germline ends came to 13 bases. CDR3 length: 15 amino acids. CDR3 DNA: TGTGCCAGCAGCTCACTCGGGGCTGTCTCCTACGAGCAGTACTTC. Its translation: CASSSLGAVSYEQYF. Complete variable domain (other parts from reference TRBV7-9 and TRBJ2-7): DTGVSQNPRHKITKRGQNVTFRCDPISEHNRLYWYRQTLGQGPEFLTYFQNEAQLEKSRLLSDRFSAERPKGSFSTLEIQRTEQGDSAMYLCASSSLGAVSYEQYFGPGTRLTVT.

Here the CDR3 DNA reads TGCAGTGCGGAGACCGGGACTAGCGTACCCAATGAGCAGTTCTTC. Translated: CSAETGTSVPNEQFF. This chain links TRBV20-1 with TRBJ2-1, with 10 positions matching TRBD2. Germline CDR1 and CDR2: DFQATT and SNEGSKA (reference sequence). The CDR3 length is 15 residues. J was trimmed by 6 bases and V by 6 bases; bases with no gene match: 11.

CDR3 coding DNA: TGTGCCAGCTCACCACCGAACACTGGCAATGAGCAGTTCTTC. It codes for CASSPPNTGNEQFF. This chain connects TRBV18 to TRBJ2-1; D uncertain. Germline loops: CDR1 KGHSH, CDR2 LQKENI. This CDR3 spans 14 amino acids. Trimming cost V 0 bases and J 6 bases, with 9 bases left between them. Based on the CDR3 plus reference TRBV18 and TRBJ2-1, the full variable domain is NAGVMQNPRHLVRRRGQEARLRCSPMKGHSHVYWYRQLPEEGLKFMVYLQKENIIDESGMPKERFSAEFPKEGPSILRIQQVVRGDSAAYFCASSPPNTGNEQFFGPGTRLTVL.

V usage is TRBV19 and J usage is TRBJ2-7; 8 nucleotides line up with TRBD1. CDR1 and CDR2 (germline): LNHDA, SQIVND (reference sequence). V shed 3 bases, J shed 2 bases, and the junction held 3 bases outside the gene matches. The CDR3 contains 14 residues. As DNA, the CDR3 is TGTGCCAGTAGTATTGTGGACAGGGCCTACGAGCAGTACTTC. Amino acids: CASSIVDRAYEQYF.

This chain joins TRBV27 and TRBJ1-6; no clear D. Germline values: CDR1 MNHEY, CDR2 SMNVEV (reference sequence). CDR3 length: 17 amino acids. Trimming left V 5 bases short and J 0 bases short, with 14 bases between. DNA of the CDR3: TGTGCCAGCAGTCCGCACGCTACTAGCTCCTATAATTCACCCCTCCACTTT. It yields the protein CASSPHATSSYNSPLHF.

This clonotype came up many times. The gene calls are TRBV7-6 and TRBJ2-7; TRBD1 aligns across 8 bases. CDR1 and CDR2 from the germline V gene are SGHVS and FNYEAQ. The CDR3 is 15 amino acids. The V segment lost 5 bases and the J segment 1 base; nucleotides outside the gene matches: 7. CDR3 in DNA: TGTGCCAGCAGCGCACGGACAGGGCCATCCTACGAGCAGTACTTC. Translating gives CASSARTGPSYEQYF.

This chain joins TRBV11-2 and TRBJ1-6, with D uncertain. This CDR3 region has 17 residues. V gave up 0 bases and J gave up 9 bases, with 18 bases separating them. Germline-derived CDR1 and CDR2 are SGHAT and FQNNGV. The CDR3 here is CASSLESLASIGSPLHF. CDR3 nucleotides: TGTGCCAGCAGCTTAGAGTCCCTGGCAAGCATCGGTTCACCCCTCCACTTT.

This sequence joins TRBV6-1 and TRBJ2-1; TRBD2 matches 13 bases. Unmatched junction bases numbered 6, after V lost 4 bases and J lost 9 bases. Germline V lookup: CDR1 MNHNS, CDR2 SASEGT. The CDR3 is made up of 15 amino acids. CDR3 region: CASSAGTSGMGEQFF. The CDR3 DNA follows: TGTGCCAGCAGTGCTGGGACTAGCGGGATGGGTGAGCAGTTCTTC.